Below, 19 T cell receptor beta chains from the same sample are listed, as sequenced in a study of shared clonotypes between healthy human individuals. This table comes from immunoSEQ multiplex PCR, and its TCRdb copy is limited to in-frame clones, with some not included. The table lists approximately 2.4 million clones, 95% of them singletons. Sample: naive CD4+ T cells sorted from blood. Subset meaning: CD45RA+ positively selected. The source is a man between 18 and 35 years old in good health.

Comments on this clone: Compared with germline, one end of the junction differs, possibly owing to a read error. This chain connects TRBV30 to TRBJ1-6; weak D call: TRBD1 (6 bases). Germline CDR1 reads GTSNPN; CDR2 reads SVGIG (reference sequence). The CDR3 consists of 12 residues. The CDR3: CAGDTDIIQRVF. CDR3 coding DNA: TGTGCCGGGGACACGGATATAATTCAGAGGGTCTTT.

This chain uses TRBV29-1 with TRBJ2-7, with TRBD2 identical over 12 bases. The CDR3 runs to 14 residues. CDR1 and CDR2 from the germline V gene are SQVTM and ANQGSEA. After removal of 6 bases from V and 2 bases from J, the junction contained 5 bases not matched to a gene. The CDR3 loop is CSVSGLAGTYEQYF. In DNA, the CDR3 is TGCAGCGTCTCCGGACTAGCGGGAACCTACGAGCAGTACTTC.

This chain links TRBV7-2 with TRBJ2-7; 7 nucleotides align to TRBD1. This CDR3 region has 15 residues. The junction had 5 bases not matched to a gene; V was cut back by 1 base and J by 2 bases. The V gene's germline CDR1 is SGHTA and CDR2 FQGNSA. This CDR3 reads CASSLGTGITYEQYF. CDR3 nucleotides: TGTGCCAGCAGCTTAGGGACAGGCATAACCTACGAGCAGTACTTC.

This chain uses TRBV2 with TRBJ1-4; 7 bases match TRBD1. Germline CDR1 and CDR2: SNHLY and FYNNEI. There are 14 residues in the CDR3. With 4 bases clipped from V and 8 bases from J, the junction kept 7 bases outside the gene matches. The DNA for the CDR3 is TGTGCCAGCAGTGTAGCAGGGGGAGTCGAAAAACTGTTTTTT. It codes for CASSVAGGVEKLFF.

The chain couples TRBV9 to TRBJ2-1, with unresolved D. The germline V and J ends were trimmed by 0 bases and 8 bases, with 12 bases remaining between them. The CDR3 covers 14 residues. Germline loops: CDR1 SGDLS, CDR2 YYNGEE. CDR3 residues: CASSVEAVRHEQFF. In DNA, the CDR3 is TGTGCCAGCAGCGTAGAGGCAGTAAGGCATGAGCAGTTCTTC.

This clone was counted once. The chain carries TRBV11-1 and TRBJ2-3; 10 bases match TRBD2. V shed 1 base and J 1 base; nucleotides not matched to a gene: 2. The CDR3 totals 16 residues. Germline V gene sequence: CDR1 SGHAT, CDR2 FQDESV (reference sequence). CDR3 bases: TGTGCCAGCAGCTTAGAGCGGGGGGGCGGCACAGATACGCAGTATTTT. As protein: CASSLERGGGTDTQYF. Full variable domain (remainder filled in from reference TRBV11-1 and TRBJ2-3): EAEVAQSPRYKITEKSQAVAFWCDPISGHATLYWYRQILGQGPELLVQFQDESVVDDSQLPKDRFSAERLKGVDSTLKIQPAELGDSAMYLCASSLERGGGTDTQYFGPGTRLTVL.

V usage is TRBV7-9 and J usage is TRBJ1-3; tentatively, D is TRBD1 (6 bases). Germline lookup yields CDR1 SEHNR and CDR2 FQNEAQ (reference sequence). Trimming removed 6 bases at V and 4 bases at J, with 13 bases between. The CDR3 consists of 14 residues. DNA of the CDR3: TGTGCCAGCAGGAGGGGGGCGCAGGGAAACACCATATATTTT. Amino acid sequence: CASRRGAQGNTIYF.

The chain employs TRBV27 and TRBJ2-7; a weak D match, TRBD2 (5 bases). The CDR3 runs to 15 residues. V shed 4 bases and J shed 1 base, with 14 bases lying between them. Germline V lookup: CDR1 MNHEY, CDR2 SMNVEV (reference sequence). DNA of the CDR3: TGTGCCAGCAGTTCTCTCGGGGTAGGGTCCTACGAGCAGTACTTC. This sequence encodes CASSSLGVGSYEQYF.

This clone was recorded only once. Other DNA sequences in the sample encode the same CDR3. The chain is built from TRBV27 and TRBJ2-7; D remains ambiguous. Trimming shortened V by 4 bases and J by 4 bases, and 5 bases separated the two germline ends. Germline V lookup: CDR1 MNHEY, CDR2 SMNVEV (reference sequence). The CDR3 has 11 residues. CDR3 in DNA: TGTGCCAGCAGTTCTTTATACGAGCAGTACTTC. This encodes CASSSLYEQYF.

This clone was seen just once. Within the sample, other DNA sequences also encode this same CDR3. CDR3 sequence reads: CASSGRSEAFF. For the CDR3, the DNA is TGTGCCAGCAGTGGACGGAGCGAAGCTTTCTTT. The chain is built from TRBV6-1 and TRBJ1-1; D uncertain. The CDR3 is 11 residues long. CDR1 and CDR2 from the germline V gene are MNHNS and SASEGT. V gave up 4 bases and J gave up 8 bases, with 8 bases separating them.

On this clone itself: Within the sample, other DNA sequences also encode this same CDR3. The chain links TRBV5-1 to TRBJ1-5, with D perhaps TRBD1 (6 bases). Germline V gives CDR1 SGHRS, CDR2 YFSETQ. This CDR3 has 14 amino acids. The V end lost 3 bases, the J end lost 2 bases, and 9 bases lay between the germline ends. The CDR3 loop reads CASSSGAGNQPQHF. The CDR3 DNA follows: TGCGCCAGCAGCTCGGGGGCCGGCAATCAGCCCCAGCATTTT.

The chain joins TRBV4-3 to TRBJ1-5, with no clear D. In germline, CDR1 is LGHNA, CDR2 YSLEER. This CDR3 is built from 15 residues. Trimming left V 1 base short and J 0 bases short, with 7 bases between. In DNA, the CDR3 is TGCGCCAGCAGCCAAGGATTTTATAGCAATCAGCCCCAGCATTTT. Its translation is CASSQGFYSNQPQHF.

The chain couples TRBV20-1 to TRBJ1-1; D call uncertain. The germline CDR1 and CDR2 sequences are DFQATT and SNEGSKA (reference sequence). V shed 8 bases and J shed 3 bases, with 10 bases lying between them. The CDR3 covers 11 residues. The CDR3 region is CSPIWDTEAFF. The CDR3 DNA reads as TGCAGTCCTATTTGGGACACTGAAGCTTTCTTT.

Points on this clone: The same CDR3 also results from other DNA sequences found in this sample. The rearrangement links TRBV7-9 to TRBJ2-2; D not resolved. V was clipped by 5 bases and J by 5 bases, with 6 bases between them. Germline V gives CDR1 SEHNR, CDR2 FQNEAQ (reference sequence). This CDR3 is 12 amino acids long. In DNA form, the CDR3 reads TGTGCCAGCAGCCCCCAGACCGGGGAGCTGTTTTTT. It specifies CASSPQTGELFF.

V usage is TRBV2 and J usage is TRBJ1-5; D gene unclear. Germline V gene data show CDR1 as SNHLY and CDR2 as FYNNEI. V was pared by 3 bases and J by 2 bases, with 11 bases between. CDR3 length equals 15 residues. The CDR3 bases are TGTGCCAGCAGTGAGATGGCCATCGGCAATCAGCCCCAGCATTTT. It specifies CASSEMAIGNQPQHF.

The rearrangement links TRBV4-1 to TRBJ1-6; D not certain. Trimming left V 1 base short and J 6 bases short, with 4 bases between. CDR3 size: 13 residues. Germline values: CDR1 MGHRA, CDR2 YSYEKL. The CDR3 DNA reads TGCGCCAGCAGCCAAGTCCCTAATTCACCCCTCCACTTT. Amino acids: CASSQVPNSPLHF.

The chain links TRBV6-5 to TRBJ2-7; 9 bases line up with TRBD1. Germline CDR1 is MNHEY and CDR2 is SVGAGI. This CDR3 has 14 amino acids. V was pared by 7 bases and J by 5 bases, with 9 bases of the junction left unmatched. CDR3 loop: CASTTGTGRNEQYF. The CDR3 bases are TGTGCCAGCACTACCGGGACAGGGCGGAACGAGCAGTACTTC.

The chain links TRBV7-2 to TRBJ2-3; D unresolved. The V end was cut by 6 bases, the J end by 4 bases, with 5 bases between. Germline V gives CDR1 SGHTA, CDR2 FQGNSA. This CDR3 spans 11 amino acids. The CDR3 protein is CASSHSDTQYF. As DNA, the CDR3 is TGTGCCAGCAGTCACTCAGATACGCAGTATTTT.

The chain combines TRBV18 with TRBJ2-5; 8 nucleotides align to TRBD1. J lost 11 bases, V lost 2 bases, and 10 bases had no gene match. The CDR3 is 14 amino acids. Looked up from germline, CDR1 is KGHSH and CDR2 is LQKENI. Here the CDR3 reads CASSPAGQGVQQYF. The DNA for the CDR3 is TGTGCCAGCTCACCAGCTGGACAGGGTGTCCAGCAGTACTTC. Full variable domain (outside the CDR3, taken from reference TRBV18 and TRBJ2-5): NAGVMQNPRHLVRRRGQEARLRCSPMKGHSHVYWYRQLPEEGLKFMVYLQKENIIDESGMPKERFSAEFPKEGPSILRIQQVVRGDSAAYFCASSPAGQGVQQYFGPGTRLLVL.